The 26 T cell receptor beta chains below were found in one sample sequenced in a study of identical twins. TCRdb reanalysed the 5' RACE reads using MiXCR and keeps one entry per CDR3 protein. The sample lists under 800,000 distinct CDR3 sequences, roughly 20% occurring once. A further study also used this sample, focusing on T cells expressing NK-cell markers.

Material for sequencing was PBMCs. The receptors were sampled from a woman between 18 and 30 years old in good health.

This clonotype was counted a few times. CDR3 loop: CASSSRQGANTGELFF. The CDR3 DNA reads as TGTGCCAGCAGTTCAAGACAGGGTGCGAACACCGGGGAGCTGTTTTTT. This chain uses TRBV12-3 or TRBV12-4 with TRBJ2-2; 7 positions agree with TRBD1. The junction had 5 bases not matched to a gene; V was cut back by 4 bases and J by 0 bases. This CDR3 has 16 residues.

There are a few counts of this clonotype. The chain combines TRBV5-1 with TRBJ2-5; 9 bases match TRBD1. CDR3 size: 16 residues. V trimming: 1 base; J trimming: 5 bases; junction bases outside the gene matches: 9. Per germline, CDR1 SGHRS and CDR2 YFSETQ. DNA for the CDR3: TGCGCCAGCAGCTTGCAAGGGACAGGGCCAACCGAGACCCAGTACTTC. Residues: CASSLQGTGPTETQYF.

The genes are TRBV29-1 and TRBJ1-2, with D possibly TRBD1 on 6 matching bases. Trimming shortened V by 5 bases and J by 0 bases, and 10 bases separated the two germline ends. This CDR3 has 13 amino acids. The germline CDR1 and CDR2 sequences are SQVTM and ANQGSEA. Here the CDR3 reads CSVQQGPNYGYTF. As DNA, the CDR3 is TGCAGCGTTCAACAGGGTCCTAACTATGGCTACACCTTC.

This clonotype was seen a handful of times. The chain links TRBV12-3 or TRBV12-4 to TRBJ1-5, with no clear D. The CDR3 consists of 15 residues. Trimming shortened V by 3 bases and J by 4 bases, and 13 bases separated the two germline ends. The CDR3 reads CASSLSRLGNQPQHF. The CDR3 bases are TGTGCCAGCAGTTTGTCCAGGCTAGGGAATCAGCCCCAGCATTTT.

This clonotype was counted a few times. The chain carries TRBV20-1 and TRBJ2-2; 12 positions match TRBD2. The CDR3 totals 16 residues. J was trimmed by 3 bases and V by 2 bases; bases with no gene match: 4. Germline values: CDR1 DFQATT, CDR2 SNEGSKA (reference sequence). The CDR3 region has the DNA TGCAGTGCTAGACCACTAGCGGGAGGTGACACCGGGGAGCTGTTTTTT. It specifies CSARPLAGGDTGELFF.

The rearrangement links TRBV6-2 or TRBV6-3 to TRBJ2-4; 7 positions match TRBD2. The length of the CDR3 is 13 residues. Germline V lookup: CDR1 MNHEY, CDR2 SVGEGT. With V trimmed by 4 bases and J by 8 bases, 5 bases remained unmatched. CDR3 in DNA: TGTGCCAGCAGTTTTTCAGGGAGGGACATTCAGTACTTC. Translating gives CASSFSGRDIQYF.

This clonotype was seen a few times. The rearrangement joins TRBV5-1 to TRBJ2-3; unclear D gene. The CDR3 consists of 13 residues. V dropped 3 bases and J dropped 4 bases, with 9 bases sitting between them. Per the germline V gene, CDR1 is SGHRS and CDR2 is YFSETQ. CDR3 DNA sequence: TGCGCCAGCAGCTGGGCCGGTGCAGATACGCAGTATTTT. Translation gives CASSWAGADTQYF.

The V gene is TRBV5-1, the J gene TRBJ2-7; 8 bases line up with TRBD1. The J segment lost 7 bases and the V segment lost 0 bases, leaving 9 bases of the junction unmatched. The CDR3 is 15 residues long. Germline values: CDR1 SGHRS, CDR2 YFSETQ. This CDR3 reads CASSLAGQGAKEQYF. CDR3 DNA sequence: TGCGCCAGCAGCTTGGCCGGGCAGGGGGCGAAAGAGCAGTACTTC.

The V call is TRBV25-1, the J call TRBJ2-1; the D gene is possibly TRBD2 (6 bases). Germline V gives CDR1 MGHDK, CDR2 SYGVNS. Trimming pared 5 bases from V and 0 bases from J, leaving 11 bases between. The CDR3 is made up of 15 amino acids. The CDR3: CASSNSGSSYNEQFF. The CDR3 DNA reads as TGTGCCAGCAGTAATAGCGGTAGCTCCTACAATGAGCAGTTCTTC. The entire variable domain, with the rest obtained from reference TRBV25-1 and TRBJ2-1, is as follows: EADIYQTPRYLVIGTGKKITLECSQTMGHDKMYWYQQDPGMELHLIHYSYGVNSTEKGDLSSESTVSRIRTEHFPLTLESARPSHTSQYLCASSNSGSSYNEQFFGPGTRLTVL.

The J gene is TRBJ2-5, the V gene TRBV20-1; D ambiguous. V was trimmed by 6 bases and J by 3 bases, leaving 5 bases between them. Germline assignment: CDR1 DFQATT and CDR2 SNEGSKA (reference sequence). The CDR3 loop spans 10 amino acids. CDR3 nucleotide sequence: TGCAGTGCCCACGAAGAGACCCAGTACTTC. Translation gives CSAHEETQYF.

This clonotype was recorded a few times. The rearrangement uses TRBV20-1 and TRBJ2-2, with 10 bases matching TRBD2. CDR1 and CDR2 from the germline V gene are DFQATT and SNEGSKA (reference sequence). The CDR3 totals 14 residues. The V segment lost 4 bases and the J segment 4 bases; nucleotides outside the gene matches: 3. CDR3 loop: CSANKRGGTGELFF. CDR3 sequence (DNA): TGCAGTGCTAACAAGCGGGGGGGCACCGGGGAGCTGTTTTTT.

V gene TRBV20-1 combines with J gene TRBJ2-7; D unresolved. The CDR3 extends over 13 amino acids. Germline loops: CDR1 DFQATT, CDR2 SNEGSKA (reference sequence). V was clipped by 5 bases and J by 4 bases, with 15 bases between them. The CDR3: CSARRRGQYEQYF. DNA for the CDR3: TGCAGTGCTCGACGCCGCGGTCAATACGAGCAGTACTTC.

V gene TRBV7-2 combines with J gene TRBJ2-3; D is perhaps TRBD1 (6 bases). Trimming took 5 bases from V and 4 from J, leaving 13 bases between them. The CDR3 has 14 residues. Germline CDR1 reads SGHTA; CDR2 reads FQGNSA. The CDR3 reads CASSLDSLSDTQYF. CDR3 sequence (DNA): TGTGCCAGCAGCCTGGACAGTTTGTCAGATACGCAGTATTTT.

This clonotype has a handful of counts. The chain carries TRBV6-6 and TRBJ1-5; D is undetermined. Germline V gene lookup returns CDR1 MNHNY and CDR2 SVGAGI (reference sequence). There are 12 residues in the CDR3. V was pared by 10 bases and J by 0 bases, with 7 bases between. The CDR3 spells CATAYSNQPQHF. Here the CDR3 DNA reads TGTGCCACCGCTTATAGCAATCAGCCCCAGCATTTT.

The rearrangement links TRBV6-5 to TRBJ2-5; TRBD2 might be the D (7 bases). Trimming shortened V by 1 base and J by 6 bases, and 15 bases separated the two germline ends. The CDR3 runs to 15 residues. The germline V gene encodes CDR1 MNHEY and CDR2 SVGAGI. CDR3 coding DNA: TGTGCCAGCAGTTACTGGGGGGGGGCGGGGAAGACCCAGTACTTC. Translation gives CASSYWGGAGKTQYF.

This clonotype was detected a few times. CDR3: CASSRSGGSGETQYF. The CDR3 bases are TGTGCCAGCAGCCGTAGTGGGGGGAGCGGGGAGACCCAGTACTTC. The V and J genes are TRBV9 and TRBJ2-5; tentative D call: TRBD2 (6 bases). This CDR3 has 15 residues. Germline V CDR1 and CDR2: SGDLS, YYNGEE. V was pared by 4 bases and J by 5 bases, with 18 bases between.

This clonotype was picked up a small number of times. The chain combines TRBV18 with TRBJ2-7, with D possibly TRBD1 on 6 matching bases. The CDR3 consists of 13 residues. The V end was cut by 6 bases, the J end by 5 bases, with 14 bases between. Germline assignment: CDR1 KGHSH and CDR2 LQKENI. The CDR3 protein is CASSSSGAHEQYF. In DNA form, the CDR3 reads TGTGCCAGCTCGTCTTCAGGGGCCCACGAGCAGTACTTC.

This clonotype was counted between two and nine times. The chain couples TRBV7-6 to TRBJ2-1; 10 positions agree with TRBD2. Germline V gene lookup returns CDR1 SGHVS and CDR2 FNYEAQ. This CDR3 contains 16 residues. V lost 1 base to trimming and J lost 8 bases; unmatched junction nucleotides: 8. The CDR3 DNA sequence: TGTGCCAGCAGCTTAGAGCTAGCGGGAGTGGGACATGAGCAGTTCTTC. Translation gives CASSLELAGVGHEQFF.

This chain uses TRBV29-1 with TRBJ2-2; 8 bases agree with TRBD1. The CDR3 sequence is 15 residues long. V dropped 5 bases and J dropped 4; count of bases not matched to a gene: 9. CDR1 SQVTM and CDR2 ANQGSEA come from the germline V gene. The CDR3 DNA reads TGCAGCGTTTCTGGACAGGGCCATATCACCGGGGAGCTGTTTTTT. This encodes CSVSGQGHITGELFF.

CDR3 nucleotide sequence: TGTGCCAGCAGCACCCGACAGGGGGCCCCCTACGAGCAGTACTTC. Amino acids: CASSTRQGAPYEQYF. The chain employs TRBV7-2 and TRBJ2-7, with 10 bases lining up with TRBD1. The trim removed 5 bases at V and 2 bases at J, leaving 6 bases unmatched. The CDR3 loop spans 15 amino acids. The germline V gene encodes CDR1 SGHTA and CDR2 FQGNSA.

This clonotype was observed a few times. The chain has TRBV9 and TRBJ1-1, with D uncertain. V was clipped by 3 bases and J by 5 bases, with 17 bases between them. The germline gives CDR1 SGDLS, CDR2 YYNGEE. The CDR3 runs to 15 residues. CDR3 protein: CASSGGGSFGTEAFF. The CDR3 bases are TGTGCCAGCAGCGGGGGAGGGTCTTTTGGGACTGAAGCTTTCTTT.

In its sample, this clonotype was seen a few times. V gene TRBV27 combines with J gene TRBJ1-6; D perhaps matches TRBD1 (5 bases). Germline CDR1 reads MNHEY; CDR2 reads SMNVEV (reference sequence). V was cut by 3 bases and J by 5 bases, with 14 bases left in between. The CDR3 loop spans 16 amino acids. The CDR3 DNA sequence: TGTGCCAGCAGTTTCCTCCGGGGACGGGATAATTCACCCCTCCACTTT. Amino acids: CASSFLRGRDNSPLHF.

This clonotype turned up a few times. This chain connects TRBV4-3 to TRBJ2-6; D is ambiguous. V was pared by 1 base and J by 4 bases, with 11 bases between. The CDR3 sequence is 16 residues long. CDR1 is LGHNA, CDR2 YSLEER, per germline. In DNA, the CDR3 is TGCGCCAGCAGCCAAGGTAGAGCAGCCGGGGCCAACGTCCTGACTTTC. The encoded protein is CASSQGRAAGANVLTF.

The chain employs TRBV5-5 and TRBJ1-2, with 7 bases that match TRBD1. Trimming removed 2 bases from V and 5 bases from J; junction bases left unmatched: 6. CDR1 SGHKS and CDR2 YYEKEE come from the germline V gene (reference sequence). The CDR3 totals 14 residues. CDR3: CASSFFPGGYGYTF. The CDR3 region has the DNA TGTGCCAGCAGCTTCTTTCCAGGGGGATATGGCTACACCTTC.

The chain carries TRBV2 and TRBJ2-7; D could derive from TRBD1 or TRBD2 (5 bases each). Germline values: CDR1 SNHLY, CDR2 FYNNEI. The CDR3 length is 14 residues. Trimming left V 1 base short and J 3 bases short, with 10 bases between. CDR3: CASSEGWGNYEQYF. The CDR3 DNA is TGTGCCAGCAGTGAAGGTTGGGGGAACTACGAGCAGTACTTC. Drawing the rest from reference TRBV2 and TRBJ2-7, the complete variable domain is EPEVTQTPSHQVTQMGQEVILRCVPISNHLYFYWYRQILGQKVEFLVSFYNNEISEKSEIFDDQFSVERPDGSNFTLKIRSTKLEDSAMYFCASSEGWGNYEQYFGPGTRLTVT.

The sample holds a few counts of this clonotype. The V and J genes are TRBV6-5 and TRBJ2-1; TRBD1 matches 7 bases. This CDR3 has 14 residues. Looked up from germline, CDR1 is MNHEY and CDR2 is SVGAGI. J lost 2 bases, V lost 4 bases, and 2 bases had no gene match. CDR3 DNA sequence: TGTGCCAGCAGTTGGGACAGAACCTACAATGAGCAGTTCTTC. It codes for CASSWDRTYNEQFF.